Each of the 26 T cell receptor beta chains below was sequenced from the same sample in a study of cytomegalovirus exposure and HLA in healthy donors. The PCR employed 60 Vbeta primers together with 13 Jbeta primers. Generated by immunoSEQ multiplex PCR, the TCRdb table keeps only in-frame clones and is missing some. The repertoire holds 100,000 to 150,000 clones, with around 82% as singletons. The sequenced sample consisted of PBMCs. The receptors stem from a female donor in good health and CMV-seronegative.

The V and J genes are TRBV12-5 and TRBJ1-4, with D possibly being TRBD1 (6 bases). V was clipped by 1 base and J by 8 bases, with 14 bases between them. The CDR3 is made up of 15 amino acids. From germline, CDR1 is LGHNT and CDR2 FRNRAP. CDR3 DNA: TGTGCTAGTGGTTTGGAAGGGGGTTCGGGGGAAAAACTGTTTTTT. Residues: CASGLEGGSGEKLFF.

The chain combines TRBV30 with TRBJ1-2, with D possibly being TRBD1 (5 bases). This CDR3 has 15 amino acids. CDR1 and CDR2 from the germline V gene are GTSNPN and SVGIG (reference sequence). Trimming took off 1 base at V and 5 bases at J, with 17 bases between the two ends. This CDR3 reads CAWSDPGTSDYGYTF. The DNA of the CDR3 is TGTGCCTGGAGTGATCCTGGGACTTCAGATTATGGCTACACCTTC.

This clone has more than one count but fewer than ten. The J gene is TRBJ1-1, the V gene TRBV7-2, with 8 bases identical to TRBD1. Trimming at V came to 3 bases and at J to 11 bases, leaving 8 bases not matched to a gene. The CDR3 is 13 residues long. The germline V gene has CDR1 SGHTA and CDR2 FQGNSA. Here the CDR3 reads CASSLTGAFGAFF. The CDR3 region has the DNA TGTGCCAGCAGCTTGACAGGGGCCTTCGGGGCTTTCTTT.

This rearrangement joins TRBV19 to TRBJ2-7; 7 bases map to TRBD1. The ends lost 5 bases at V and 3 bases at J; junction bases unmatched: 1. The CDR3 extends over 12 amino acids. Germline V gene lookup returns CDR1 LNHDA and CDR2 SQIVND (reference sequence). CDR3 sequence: CASSRQGYEQYF. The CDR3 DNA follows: TGTGCCAGTAGTCGACAGGGCTACGAGCAGTACTTC.

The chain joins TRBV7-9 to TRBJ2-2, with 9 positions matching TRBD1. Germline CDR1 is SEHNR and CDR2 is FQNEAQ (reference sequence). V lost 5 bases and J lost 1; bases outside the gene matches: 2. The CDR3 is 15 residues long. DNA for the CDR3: TGTGCCAGCAGCGGACAGGGGTGGAACACCGGGGAGCTGTTTTTT. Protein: CASSGQGWNTGELFF.

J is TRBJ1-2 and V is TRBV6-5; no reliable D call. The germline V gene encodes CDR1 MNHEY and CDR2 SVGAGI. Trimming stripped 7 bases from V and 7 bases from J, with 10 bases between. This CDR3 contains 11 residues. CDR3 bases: TGTGCCAGCAACTCTCGGTCTGGCTACACCTTC. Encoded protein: CASNSRSGYTF.

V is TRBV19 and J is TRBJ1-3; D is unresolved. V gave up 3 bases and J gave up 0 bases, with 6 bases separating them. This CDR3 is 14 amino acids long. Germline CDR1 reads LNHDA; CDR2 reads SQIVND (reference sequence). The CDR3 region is CASSIASSGNTIYF. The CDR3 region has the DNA TGTGCCAGTAGTATCGCCAGCTCTGGAAACACCATATATTTT. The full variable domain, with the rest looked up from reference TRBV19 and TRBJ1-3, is DGGITQSPKYLFRKEGQNVTLSCEQNLNHDAMYWYRQDPGQGLRLIYYSQIVNDFQKGDIAEGYSVSREKKESFPLTVTSAQKNPTAFYLCASSIASSGNTIYFGEGSWLTVV.

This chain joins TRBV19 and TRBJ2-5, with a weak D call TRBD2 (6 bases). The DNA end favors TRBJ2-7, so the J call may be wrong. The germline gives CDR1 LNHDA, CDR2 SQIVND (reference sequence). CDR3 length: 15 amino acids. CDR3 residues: CASSRGDSGSYEQYF. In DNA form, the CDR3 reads TGTGCCAGTAGTCGAGGGGACTCGGGCTCCTACGAGCAGTACTTC.

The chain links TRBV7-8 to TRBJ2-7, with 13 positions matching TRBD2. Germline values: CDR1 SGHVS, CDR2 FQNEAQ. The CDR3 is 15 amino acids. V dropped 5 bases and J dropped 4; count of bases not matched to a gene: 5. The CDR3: CASSVGLAGVYEQYF. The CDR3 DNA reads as TGTGCCAGCAGCGTAGGACTAGCGGGAGTATACGAGCAGTACTTC.

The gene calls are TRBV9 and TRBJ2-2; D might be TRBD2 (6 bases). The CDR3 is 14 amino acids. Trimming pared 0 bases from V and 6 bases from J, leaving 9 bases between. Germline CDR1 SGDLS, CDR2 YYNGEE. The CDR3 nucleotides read TGTGCCAGCAGCGTAGGCGCGGGGTCCGGGGAGCTGTTTTTT. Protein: CASSVGAGSGELFF.

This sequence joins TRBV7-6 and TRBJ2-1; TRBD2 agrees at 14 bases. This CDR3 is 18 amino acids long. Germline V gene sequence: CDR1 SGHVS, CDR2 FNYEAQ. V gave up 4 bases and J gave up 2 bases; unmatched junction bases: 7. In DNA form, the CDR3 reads TGTGCCAGCAGCTCAACGGGACTAGCGGGAGTGGCCTACAATGAGCAGTTCTTC. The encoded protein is CASSSTGLAGVAYNEQFF.

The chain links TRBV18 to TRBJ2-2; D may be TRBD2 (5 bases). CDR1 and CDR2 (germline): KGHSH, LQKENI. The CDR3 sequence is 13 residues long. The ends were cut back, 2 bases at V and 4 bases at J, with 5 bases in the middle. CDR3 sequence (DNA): TGTGCCAGCTCACCAGGGAGCACCGGGGAGCTGTTTTTT. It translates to CASSPGSTGELFF.

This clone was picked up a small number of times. The CDR3 loop is CASSQDPGTNSYGYTF. The CDR3 bases are TGCGCCAGCAGCCAAGATCCCGGGACAAACTCCTATGGCTACACCTTC. The V gene is TRBV4-1, the J gene TRBJ1-2, with D perhaps matching TRBD1 (6 bases). Germline CDR1 reads MGHRA; CDR2 reads YSYEKL. Trimming cost V 0 bases and J 4 bases, with 15 bases left between them. The CDR3 contains 16 residues.

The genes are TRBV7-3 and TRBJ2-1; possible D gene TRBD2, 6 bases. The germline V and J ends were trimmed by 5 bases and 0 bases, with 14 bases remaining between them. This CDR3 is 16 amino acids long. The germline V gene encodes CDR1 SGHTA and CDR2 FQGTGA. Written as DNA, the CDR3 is TGTGCCAGCAGCCAGTCCCGGGAGAGCTCCTACAATGAGCAGTTCTTC. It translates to CASSQSRESSYNEQFF.

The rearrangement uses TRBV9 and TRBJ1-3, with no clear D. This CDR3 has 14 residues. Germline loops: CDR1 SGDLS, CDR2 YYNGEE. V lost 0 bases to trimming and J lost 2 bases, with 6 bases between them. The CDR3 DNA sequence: TGTGCCAGCAGCGTAGTTGACACTGGAAACACCATATATTTT. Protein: CASSVVDTGNTIYF.

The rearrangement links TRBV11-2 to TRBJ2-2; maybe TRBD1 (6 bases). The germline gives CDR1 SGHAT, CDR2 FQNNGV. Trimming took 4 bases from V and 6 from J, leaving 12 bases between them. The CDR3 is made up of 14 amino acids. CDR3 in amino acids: CASSSNRAPGELFF. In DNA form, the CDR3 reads TGTGCCAGCAGCTCAAACAGGGCTCCCGGGGAGCTGTTTTTT. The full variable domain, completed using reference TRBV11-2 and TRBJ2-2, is EAGVAQSPRYKIIEKRQSVAFWCNPISGHATLYWYQQILGQGPKLLIQFQNNGVVDDSQLPKDRFSAERLKGVDSTLKIQPAKLEDSAVYLCASSSNRAPGELFFGEGSRLTVL.

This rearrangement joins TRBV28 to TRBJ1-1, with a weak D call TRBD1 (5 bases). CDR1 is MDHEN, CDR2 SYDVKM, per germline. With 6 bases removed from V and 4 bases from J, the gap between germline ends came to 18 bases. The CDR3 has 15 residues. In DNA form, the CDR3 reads TGTGCCAGCAGCACCCAGGGTGGAGGGACCACTGAAGCTTTCTTT. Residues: CASSTQGGGTTEAFF.

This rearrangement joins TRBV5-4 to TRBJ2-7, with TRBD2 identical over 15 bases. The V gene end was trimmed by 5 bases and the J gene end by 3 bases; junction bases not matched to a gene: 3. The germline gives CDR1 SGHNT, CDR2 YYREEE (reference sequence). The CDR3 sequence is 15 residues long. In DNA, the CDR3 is TGTGCCAGCAGTTCGGGACTAGCGGGAGGCTACGAGCAGTACTTC. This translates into CASSSGLAGGYEQYF. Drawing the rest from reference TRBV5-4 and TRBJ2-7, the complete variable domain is ETGVTQSPTHLIKTRGQQVTLRCSSQSGHNTVSWYQQALGQGPQFIFQYYREEENGRGNFPPRFSGLQFPNYSSELNVNALELDDSALYLCASSSGLAGGYEQYFGPGTRLTVT.

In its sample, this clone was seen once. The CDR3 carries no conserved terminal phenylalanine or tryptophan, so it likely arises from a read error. CDR3 loop: CASSPNRARATGELFS. CDR3 in DNA: TGTGCCAGCAGCCCAAACAGGGCCCGTGCTACCGGGGAGCTGTTTTCT. V usage is TRBV7-8 and J usage is TRBJ2-2, with D perhaps matching TRBD1 (6 bases). The germline CDR1 and CDR2 sequences are SGHVS and FQNEAQ. Trimming cost V 5 bases and J 5 bases, with 18 bases left between them. This CDR3 comprises 16 residues.

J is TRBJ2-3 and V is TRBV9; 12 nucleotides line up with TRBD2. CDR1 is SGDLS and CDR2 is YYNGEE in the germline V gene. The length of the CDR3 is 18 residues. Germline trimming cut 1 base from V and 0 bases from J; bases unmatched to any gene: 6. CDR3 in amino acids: CASSVSSSGGGSTDTQYF. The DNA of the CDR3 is TGTGCCAGCAGCGTATCTTCTAGCGGGGGGGGAAGCACAGATACGCAGTATTTT.

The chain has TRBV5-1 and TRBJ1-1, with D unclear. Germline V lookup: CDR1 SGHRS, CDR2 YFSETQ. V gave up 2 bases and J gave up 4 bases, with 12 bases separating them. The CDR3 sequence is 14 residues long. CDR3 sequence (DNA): TGCGCCAGCAGCTTACACAGTATACCCACTGAAGCTTTCTTT. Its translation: CASSLHSIPTEAFF.

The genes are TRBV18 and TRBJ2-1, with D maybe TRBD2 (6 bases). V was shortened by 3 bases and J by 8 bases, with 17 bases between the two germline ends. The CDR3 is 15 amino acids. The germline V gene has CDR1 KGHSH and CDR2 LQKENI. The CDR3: CASSPGLARIYEQFF. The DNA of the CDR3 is TGTGCCAGCTCACCGGGGCTAGCGAGGATCTATGAGCAGTTCTTC.

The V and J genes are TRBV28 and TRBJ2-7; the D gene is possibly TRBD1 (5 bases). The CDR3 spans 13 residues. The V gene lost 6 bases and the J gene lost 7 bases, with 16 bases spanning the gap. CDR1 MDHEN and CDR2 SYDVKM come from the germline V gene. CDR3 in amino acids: CASRGVGAGEQYF. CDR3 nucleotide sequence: TGTGCCAGCAGAGGGGTGGGTGCCGGGGAGCAGTACTTC.

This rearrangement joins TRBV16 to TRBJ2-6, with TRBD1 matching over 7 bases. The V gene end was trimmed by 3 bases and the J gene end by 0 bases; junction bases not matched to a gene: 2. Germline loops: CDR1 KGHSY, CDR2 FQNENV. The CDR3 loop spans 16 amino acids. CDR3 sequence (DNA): TGTGCCAGCAGCCAGGGACAGCACTCTGGGGCCAACGTCCTGACTTTC. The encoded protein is CASSQGQHSGANVLTF.

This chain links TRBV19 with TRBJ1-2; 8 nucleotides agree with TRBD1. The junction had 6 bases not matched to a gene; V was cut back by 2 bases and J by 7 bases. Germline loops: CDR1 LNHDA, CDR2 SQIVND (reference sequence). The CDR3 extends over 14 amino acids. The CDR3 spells CASSIPQGAVGYTF. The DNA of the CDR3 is TGTGCCAGTAGTATACCCCAGGGGGCGGTTGGCTACACCTTC. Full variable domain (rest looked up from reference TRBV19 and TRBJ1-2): DGGITQSPKYLFRKEGQNVTLSCEQNLNHDAMYWYRQDPGQGLRLIYYSQIVNDFQKGDIAEGYSVSREKKESFPLTVTSAQKNPTAFYLCASSIPQGAVGYTFGSGTRLTVV.

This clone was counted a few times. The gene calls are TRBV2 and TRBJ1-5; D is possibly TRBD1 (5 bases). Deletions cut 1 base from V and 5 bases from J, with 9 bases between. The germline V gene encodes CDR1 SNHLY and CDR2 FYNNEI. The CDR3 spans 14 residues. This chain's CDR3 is CASSEGQSYQPQHF. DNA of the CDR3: TGTGCCAGCAGTGAAGGACAGTCCTATCAGCCCCAGCATTTT.